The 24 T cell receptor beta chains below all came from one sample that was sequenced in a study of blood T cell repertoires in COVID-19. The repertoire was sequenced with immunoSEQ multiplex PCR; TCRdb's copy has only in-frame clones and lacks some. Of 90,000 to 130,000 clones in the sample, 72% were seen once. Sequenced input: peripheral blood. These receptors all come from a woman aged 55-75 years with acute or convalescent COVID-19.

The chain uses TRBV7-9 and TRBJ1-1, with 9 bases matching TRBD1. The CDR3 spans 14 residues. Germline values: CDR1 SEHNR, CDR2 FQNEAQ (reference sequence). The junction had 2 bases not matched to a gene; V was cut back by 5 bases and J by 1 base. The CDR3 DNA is TGTGCCAGCAGCACGGGACAGGGGAACACTGAAGCTTTCTTT. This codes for CASSTGQGNTEAFF.

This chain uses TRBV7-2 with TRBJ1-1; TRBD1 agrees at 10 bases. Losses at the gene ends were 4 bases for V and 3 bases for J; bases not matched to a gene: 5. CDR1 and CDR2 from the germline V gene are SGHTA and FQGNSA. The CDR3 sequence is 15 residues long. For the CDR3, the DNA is TGTGCCAGCAGCTCACGACAGGGGGCTTACACTGAAGCTTTCTTT. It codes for CASSSRQGAYTEAFF.

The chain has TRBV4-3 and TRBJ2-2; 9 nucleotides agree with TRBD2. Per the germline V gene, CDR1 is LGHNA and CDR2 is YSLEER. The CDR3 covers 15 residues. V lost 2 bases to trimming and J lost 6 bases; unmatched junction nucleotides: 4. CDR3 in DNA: TGCGCCAGCAGCCAATTGACTAGCGGCCCCGGGGAGCTGTTTTTT. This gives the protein CASSQLTSGPGELFF.

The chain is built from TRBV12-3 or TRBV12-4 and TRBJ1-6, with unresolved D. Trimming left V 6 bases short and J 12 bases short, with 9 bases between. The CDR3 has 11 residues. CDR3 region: CASSLDGPLHF. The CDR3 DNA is TGTGCCAGCAGCCTAGATGGACCCCTCCACTTT.

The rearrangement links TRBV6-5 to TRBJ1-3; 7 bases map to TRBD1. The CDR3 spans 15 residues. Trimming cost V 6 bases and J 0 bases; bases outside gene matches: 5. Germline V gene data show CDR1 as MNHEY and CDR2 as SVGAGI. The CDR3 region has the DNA TGTGCCAGCAGCCGACGGACAGGCTCTGGAAACACCATATATTTT. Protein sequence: CASSRRTGSGNTIYF.

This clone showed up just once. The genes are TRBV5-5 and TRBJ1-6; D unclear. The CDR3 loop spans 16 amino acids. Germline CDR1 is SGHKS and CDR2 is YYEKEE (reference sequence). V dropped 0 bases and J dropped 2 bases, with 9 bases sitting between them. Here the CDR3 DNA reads TGTGCCAGCAGCTTGGCGAGGGCCACCTATAATTCACCCCTCCACTTT. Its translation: CASSLARATYNSPLHF.

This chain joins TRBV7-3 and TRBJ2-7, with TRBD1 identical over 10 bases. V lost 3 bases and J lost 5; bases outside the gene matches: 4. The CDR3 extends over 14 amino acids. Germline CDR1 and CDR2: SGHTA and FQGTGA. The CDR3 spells CASSFRDRGDEQYF. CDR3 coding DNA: TGTGCCAGCAGCTTCCGGGACAGGGGCGACGAGCAGTACTTC.

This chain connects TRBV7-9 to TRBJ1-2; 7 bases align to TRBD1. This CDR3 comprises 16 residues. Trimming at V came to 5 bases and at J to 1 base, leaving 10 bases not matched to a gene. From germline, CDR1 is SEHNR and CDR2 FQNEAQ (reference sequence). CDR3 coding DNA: TGTGCCAGCAGCCCCATACAGGGGATCGTTAACTATGGCTACACCTTC. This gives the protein CASSPIQGIVNYGYTF.

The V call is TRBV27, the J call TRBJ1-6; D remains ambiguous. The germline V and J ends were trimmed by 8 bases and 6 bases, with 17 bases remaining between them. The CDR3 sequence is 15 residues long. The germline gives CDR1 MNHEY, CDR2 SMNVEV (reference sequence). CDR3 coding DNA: TGTGCCAGCGCACCCGGGAGGGCGGCTAATTCACCCCTCCACTTT. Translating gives CASAPGRAANSPLHF.

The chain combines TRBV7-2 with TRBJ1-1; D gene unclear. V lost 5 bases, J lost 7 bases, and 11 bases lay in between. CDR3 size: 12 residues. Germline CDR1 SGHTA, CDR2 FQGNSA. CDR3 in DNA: TGTGCCAGCAGCCGCGCCCTCGTTGAAGCTTTCTTT. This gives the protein CASSRALVEAFF.

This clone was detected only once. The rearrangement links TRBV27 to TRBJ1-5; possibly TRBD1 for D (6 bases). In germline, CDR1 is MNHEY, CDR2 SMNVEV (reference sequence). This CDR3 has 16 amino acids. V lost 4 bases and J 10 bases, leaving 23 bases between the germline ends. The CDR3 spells CASSSRKTGNISPQHF. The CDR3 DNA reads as TGTGCCAGCAGTTCGCGGAAAACAGGGAACATCAGCCCCCAGCATTTT.

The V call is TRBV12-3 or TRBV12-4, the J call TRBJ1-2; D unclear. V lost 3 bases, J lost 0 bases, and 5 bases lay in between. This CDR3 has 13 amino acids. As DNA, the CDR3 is TGTGCCAGCAGTTTGTCGGCTAACTATGGCTACACCTTC. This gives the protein CASSLSANYGYTF.

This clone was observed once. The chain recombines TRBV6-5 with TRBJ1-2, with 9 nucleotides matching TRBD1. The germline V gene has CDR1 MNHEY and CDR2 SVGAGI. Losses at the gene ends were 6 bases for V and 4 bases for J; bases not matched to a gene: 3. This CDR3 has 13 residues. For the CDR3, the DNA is TGTGCCAGCAGGGGGACAGGGTCCTATGGCTACACCTTC. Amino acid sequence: CASRGTGSYGYTF.

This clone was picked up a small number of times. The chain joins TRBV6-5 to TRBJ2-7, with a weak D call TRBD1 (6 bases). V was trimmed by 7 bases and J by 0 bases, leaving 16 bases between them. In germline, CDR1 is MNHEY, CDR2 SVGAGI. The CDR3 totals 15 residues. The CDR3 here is CASKVTGTLSYEQYF. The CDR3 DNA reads TGTGCCAGCAAGGTAACCGGGACACTCTCCTACGAGCAGTACTTC.

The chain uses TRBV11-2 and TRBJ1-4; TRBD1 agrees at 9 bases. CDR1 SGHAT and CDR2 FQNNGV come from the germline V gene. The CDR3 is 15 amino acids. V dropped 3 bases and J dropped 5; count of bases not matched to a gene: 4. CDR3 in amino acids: CASSLGGTGNEKLFF. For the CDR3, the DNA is TGTGCCAGCAGCTTGGGCGGGACAGGGAATGAAAAACTGTTTTTT.

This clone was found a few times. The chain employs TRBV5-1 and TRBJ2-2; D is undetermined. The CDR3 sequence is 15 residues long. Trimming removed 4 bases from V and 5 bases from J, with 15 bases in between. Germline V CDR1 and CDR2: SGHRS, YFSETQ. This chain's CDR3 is CASSENQARTGELFF. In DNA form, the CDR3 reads TGCGCCAGCAGCGAGAATCAGGCACGAACCGGGGAGCTGTTTTTT.

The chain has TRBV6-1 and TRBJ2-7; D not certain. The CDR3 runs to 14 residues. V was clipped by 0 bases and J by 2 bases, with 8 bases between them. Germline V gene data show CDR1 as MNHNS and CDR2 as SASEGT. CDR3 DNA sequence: TGTGCCAGCAGTGAAGCCGCGGTTACCTACGAGCAGTACTTC. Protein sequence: CASSEAAVTYEQYF.

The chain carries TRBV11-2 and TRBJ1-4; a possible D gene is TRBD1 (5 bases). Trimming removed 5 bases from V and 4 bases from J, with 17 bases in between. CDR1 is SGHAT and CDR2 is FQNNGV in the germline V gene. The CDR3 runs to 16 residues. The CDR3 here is CASSRGQTELNEKLFF. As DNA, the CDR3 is TGTGCCAGCAGCCGTGGACAAACCGAACTTAATGAAAAACTGTTTTTT.

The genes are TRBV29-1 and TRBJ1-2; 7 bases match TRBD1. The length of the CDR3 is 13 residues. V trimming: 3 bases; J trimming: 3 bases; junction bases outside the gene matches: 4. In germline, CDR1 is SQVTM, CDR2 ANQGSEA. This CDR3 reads CSVDEGADYGYTF. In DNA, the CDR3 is TGCAGCGTTGACGAGGGGGCTGACTATGGCTACACCTTC.

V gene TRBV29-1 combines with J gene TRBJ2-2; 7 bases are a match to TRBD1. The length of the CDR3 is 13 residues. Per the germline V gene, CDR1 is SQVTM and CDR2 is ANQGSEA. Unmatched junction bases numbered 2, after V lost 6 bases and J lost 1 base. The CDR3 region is CSVDRQNTGELFF. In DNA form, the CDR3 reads TGCAGCGTGGACAGGCAGAACACCGGGGAGCTGTTTTTT.

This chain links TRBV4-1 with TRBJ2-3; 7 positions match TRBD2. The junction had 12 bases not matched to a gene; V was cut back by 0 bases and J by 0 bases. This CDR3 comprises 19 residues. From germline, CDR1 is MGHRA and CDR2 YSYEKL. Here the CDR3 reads CASSQEGRARAGSTDTQYF. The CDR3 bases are TGCGCCAGCAGCCAAGAAGGACGGGCGAGAGCGGGGAGCACAGATACGCAGTATTTT.

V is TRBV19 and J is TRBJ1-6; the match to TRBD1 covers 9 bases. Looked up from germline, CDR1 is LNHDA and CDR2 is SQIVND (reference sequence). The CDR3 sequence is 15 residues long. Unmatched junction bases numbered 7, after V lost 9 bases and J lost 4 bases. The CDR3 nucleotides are TGTGCCAGAGCCGGGACAGGGTATTATAATTCACCCCTCCACTTT. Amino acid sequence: CARAGTGYYNSPLHF.

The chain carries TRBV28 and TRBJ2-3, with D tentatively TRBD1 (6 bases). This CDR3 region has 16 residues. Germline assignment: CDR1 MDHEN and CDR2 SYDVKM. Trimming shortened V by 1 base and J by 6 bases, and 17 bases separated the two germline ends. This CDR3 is CASSLSAVGGQDTQYF. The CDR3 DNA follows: TGTGCCAGCAGTTTATCGGCCGTAGGGGGTCAGGATACGCAGTATTTT. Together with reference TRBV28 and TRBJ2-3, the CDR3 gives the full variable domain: DVKVTQSSRYLVKRTGEKVFLECVQDMDHENMFWYRQDPGLGLRLIYFSYDVKMKEKGDIPEGYSVSREKKERFSLILESASTNQTSMYLCASSLSAVGGQDTQYFGPGTRLTVL.

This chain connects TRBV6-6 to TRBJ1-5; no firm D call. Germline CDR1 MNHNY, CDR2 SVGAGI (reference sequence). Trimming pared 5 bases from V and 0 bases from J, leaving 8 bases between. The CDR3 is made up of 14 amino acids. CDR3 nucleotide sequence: TGTGCCAGCAGTACCAGTGATAGCAATCAGCCCCAGCATTTT. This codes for CASSTSDSNQPQHF.